This T cell receptor (beta chain) was sequenced during a study of blood T cells in healthy people across ages. This clonotype appeared a single time. The V gene's germline CDR1 is SGHVS and CDR2 FQNEAQ. With 5 bases clipped from V and 5 bases from J, the junction kept 13 bases outside the gene matches. The CDR3 runs to 19 residues. Primed by a sample-barcoded 5' primer and a J-beta primer mix, a second PCR proceeded for about 7 to 11 cycles. MiXCR, applied by TCRdb to the 5' RACE reads, yields one record per CDR3 protein. The data contain about 1,000,000 distinct CDR3 sequences, more than 40% of them singletons.

Sequences were obtained from blood. V is TRBV7-8 and J is TRBJ2-1; 15 nucleotides align to TRBD2. This TCR came from an older woman in good health. The CDR3 here is CASSQDWTSGRAVHNEQFF. CDR3 coding DNA: TGTGCCAGCAGCCAAGACTGGACTAGCGGGAGGGCCGTCCACAATGAGCAGTTCTTC.